The rows below give T cell receptor beta chains drawn from one sample of a study of T cell repertoires in cytomegalovirus infection. One entry per CDR3 protein, called by TCRdb with MiXCR from the reads. The table records nearly 700,000 distinct CDR3 sequences, around 32% of them present only once. Which antigens these TCRs recognize remains unknown. The sequences come from cultured PBMCs, collected from culture after CMV antigen stimulation. The receptors shown here come from a human donor in good health (CMV status not recorded). Some clones in this sample may be carry-over from other donors' samples. CDR3s include the opening cysteine and the closing phenylalanine or tryptophan. D genes are given only for firm matches. Expanded clones get a size class; other rows say once, few or many, or leave the size out.

j_call clone_size d_call v_call cdr3_aa cdr3_nt
TRBJ1-6 few TRBD1 TRBV19 CASSTAGTGGRSPLHF TGTGCCAGTAGTACCGCCGGGACAGGGGGTAGGTCACCCCTCCACTTT
TRBJ2-1 . . TRBV7-8 CASSMVADEQFF TGTGCCAGCAGCATGGTCGCGGATGAGCAGTTCTTC
TRBJ1-1 . . TRBV5-4 CASSPPGHTEAFF TGTGCCAGCAGCCCCCCCGGGCACACTGAAGCTTTCTTT
TRBJ1-4 . TRBD1 TRBV6-5 CASSYRQGLGEKLFF TGTGCCAGCAGTTACCGACAGGGGTTAGGTGAAAAACTGTTTTTT
TRBJ1-6 few TRBD1 TRBV10-3 CAISDGQGDSPLHF TGTGCCATCAGTGACGGACAGGGGGATTCACCCCTCCACTTT
TRBJ1-1 . TRBD1 TRBV20-1 CSARADRGWNTEAFF TGCAGTGCTAGAGCGGACAGGGGGTGGAACACTGAAGCTTTCTTT
TRBJ2-5 few TRBD2 TRBV7-2 CASVPRGVEETQYF TGTGCCAGCGTTCCACGGGGGGTCGAAGAGACCCAGTACTTC
TRBJ2-5 . TRBD1 TRBV7-9 CASSSTGGVETQYF TGTGCCAGCAGCTCGACAGGGGGCGTGGAGACCCAGTACTTC
TRBJ2-7 few TRBD2 TRBV27 CASSLQVAGTYEQYF TGTGCCAGCAGTCTACAGGTAGCGGGGACCTACGAGCAGTACTTC
TRBJ1-5 . TRBD1 TRBV19 CASKAKGDRVIAGSQPQHF TGTGCCAGTAAGGCGAAGGGGGACAGGGTAATCGCTGGTAGTCAGCCCCAGCATTTT
TRBJ1-6 . . TRBV19 CASNNPTEVYNSPLHF TGTGCCAGCAATAACCCCACTGAAGTGTATAATTCACCCCTCCACTTT
TRBJ2-7 . . TRBV12-5 CASGRDFSYEQYF TGTGCTAGTGGTCGGGACTTCTCCTACGAGCAGTACTTC
TRBJ2-7 . TRBD1 TRBV7-6 CASSQTGLEQYF TGTGCCAGCAGCCAGACAGGGCTGGAGCAGTACTTC
TRBJ2-3 . TRBD2 TRBV6-5 CASRSGLARDTQYF TGTGCCAGCAGATCGGGACTAGCGAGAGATACGCAGTATTTT
TRBJ1-1 few TRBD1 TRBV7-9 CASIPGTVNTEAFF TGTGCCAGCATCCCCGGGACAGTGAACACTGAAGCTTTCTTT
TRBJ2-1 . TRBD2 TRBV14 CASSPWTSGTYSEQFF TGTGCCAGCAGCCCTTGGACTAGCGGGACCTACAGTGAGCAGTTCTTC
TRBJ2-1 . . TRBV6-2/TRBV6-3 CASSYNPDGSNEQFF TGTGCCAGCAGTTACAATCCTGACGGGAGCAATGAGCAGTTCTTC
TRBJ1-2 few . TRBV10-3 CATTPQTGFVVGGYTF TGTGCCACCACGCCTCAGACAGGTTTTGTTGTAGGTGGCTACACCTTC
TRBJ2-5 few . TRBV7-2 CASSLGPGSETQYF TGTGCCAGCAGCTTAGGTCCTGGGAGCGAGACCCAGTACTTC
TRBJ2-1 . TRBD1 TRBV12-3/TRBV12-4 CASSFRQGRNEQFF TGTGCCAGCAGTTTCCGACAGGGTCGCAATGAGCAGTTCTTC
TRBJ1-1 . . TRBV19 CASLIPGRTIEAFF TGTGCCAGCCTCATCCCAGGGCGAACGATTGAAGCTTTCTTT
TRBJ1-1 few TRBD1 TRBV5-1 CASSSTGARNTEAFF TGCGCCAGCAGCTCCACAGGGGCCCGGAACACTGAAGCTTTCTTT
TRBJ2-7 . TRBD2 TRBV12-3/TRBV12-4 CASSSASGAYEQYF TGTGCCAGCAGTTCGGCTAGCGGAGCCTACGAGCAGTACTTC
TRBJ2-1 . TRBD2 TRBV11-1 CASSLARDGGGAEQFF TGTGCCAGCAGCTTAGCGCGGGACGGGGGGGGTGCTGAGCAGTTCTTC
TRBJ2-1 many . TRBV7-9 CASSFVAETYEQFF TGTGCCAGCAGCTTTGTAGCGGAGACTTATGAGCAGTTCTTC
TRBJ1-4 few . TRBV20-1 CSARGVGGPREKLFF TGCAGTGCCAGAGGAGTAGGGGGGCCCCGAGAAAAACTGTTTTTT
TRBJ1-2 once . TRBV20-1 CSARDSRGAYGYTF TGCAGTGCTAGAGATAGTAGGGGCGCCTATGGCTACACCTTC
TRBJ1-5 few . TRBV19 CASTPRGNNNQPQHF TGTGCCAGTACTCCTCGTGGCAACAACAATCAGCCCCAGCATTTT
TRBJ2-2 few TRBD2 TRBV7-8 CASTGPAAGVIGGELFF TGTGCCAGCACCGGCCCTGCAGCGGGAGTTATTGGCGGGGAGCTGTTTTTT
TRBJ1-2 once TRBD1 TRBV12-3/TRBV12-4 CASSPPTGVDGYTF TGTGCCAGCAGCCCCCCGACAGGGGTGGATGGCTACACCTTC
TRBJ2-5 . . TRBV14 CASSQLGSGTQYF TGTGCCAGCAGCCAATTGGGGAGCGGGACCCAGTACTTC